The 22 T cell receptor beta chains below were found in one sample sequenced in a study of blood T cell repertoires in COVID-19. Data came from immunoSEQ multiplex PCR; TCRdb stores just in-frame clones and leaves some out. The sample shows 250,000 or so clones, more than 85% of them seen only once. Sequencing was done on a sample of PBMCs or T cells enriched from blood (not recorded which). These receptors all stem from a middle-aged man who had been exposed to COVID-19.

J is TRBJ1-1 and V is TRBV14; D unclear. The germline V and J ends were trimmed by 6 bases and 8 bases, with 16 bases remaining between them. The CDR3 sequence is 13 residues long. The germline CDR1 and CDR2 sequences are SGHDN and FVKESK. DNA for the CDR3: TGTGCCAGCAGTTTCGTAGAACACAGAGAAGCTTTCTTT. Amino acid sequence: CASSFVEHREAFF.

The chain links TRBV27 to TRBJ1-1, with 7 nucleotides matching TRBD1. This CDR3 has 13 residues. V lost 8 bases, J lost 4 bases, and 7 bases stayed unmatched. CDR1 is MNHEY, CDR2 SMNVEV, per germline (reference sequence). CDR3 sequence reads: CASHLNRGTEAFF. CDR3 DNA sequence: TGTGCCAGCCATCTGAACAGGGGCACTGAAGCTTTCTTT.

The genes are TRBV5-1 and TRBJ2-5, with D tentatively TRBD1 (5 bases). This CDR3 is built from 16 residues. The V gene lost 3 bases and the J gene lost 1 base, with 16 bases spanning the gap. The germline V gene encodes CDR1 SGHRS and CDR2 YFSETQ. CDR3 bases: TGCGCCAGCAGCTCCCATTATCTAGGGGCCCAAGAGACCCAGTACTTC. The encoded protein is CASSSHYLGAQETQYF.

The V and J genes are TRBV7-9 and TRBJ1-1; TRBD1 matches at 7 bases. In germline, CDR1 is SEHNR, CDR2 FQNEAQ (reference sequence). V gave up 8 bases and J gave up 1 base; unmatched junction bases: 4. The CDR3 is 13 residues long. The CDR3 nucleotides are TGTGCCAGCTCACGACAGGGGAACACTGAAGCTTTCTTT. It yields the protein CASSRQGNTEAFF.

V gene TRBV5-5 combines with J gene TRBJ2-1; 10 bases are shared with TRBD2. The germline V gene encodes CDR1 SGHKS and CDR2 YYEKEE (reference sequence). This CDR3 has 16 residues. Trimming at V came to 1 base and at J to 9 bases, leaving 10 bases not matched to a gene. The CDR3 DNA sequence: TGTGCCAGCAGCTTGTACGGGCTAGCGGGAGTGGGTGAGCAGTTCTTC. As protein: CASSLYGLAGVGEQFF.

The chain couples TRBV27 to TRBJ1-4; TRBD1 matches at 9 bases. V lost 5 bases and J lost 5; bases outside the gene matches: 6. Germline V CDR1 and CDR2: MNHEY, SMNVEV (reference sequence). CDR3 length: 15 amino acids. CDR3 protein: CASSPATGGNEKLFF. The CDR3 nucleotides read TGTGCCAGCAGTCCGGCGACAGGGGGAAATGAAAAACTGTTTTTT.

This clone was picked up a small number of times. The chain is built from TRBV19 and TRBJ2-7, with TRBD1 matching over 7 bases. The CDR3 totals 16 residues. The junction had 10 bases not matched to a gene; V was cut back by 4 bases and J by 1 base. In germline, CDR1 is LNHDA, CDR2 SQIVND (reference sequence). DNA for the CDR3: TGTGCCAGTAGTACCTCATCGACAGGGATTTCCTACGAGCAGTACTTC. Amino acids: CASSTSSTGISYEQYF.

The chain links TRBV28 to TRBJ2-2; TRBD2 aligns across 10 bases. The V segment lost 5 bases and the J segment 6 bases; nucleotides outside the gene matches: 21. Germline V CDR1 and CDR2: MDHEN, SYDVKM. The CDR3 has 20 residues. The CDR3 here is CASSPPPGGLAGVISGELFF. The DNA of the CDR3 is TGTGCCAGCAGTCCTCCCCCCGGGGGGCTAGCGGGAGTAATTTCCGGGGAGCTGTTTTTT.

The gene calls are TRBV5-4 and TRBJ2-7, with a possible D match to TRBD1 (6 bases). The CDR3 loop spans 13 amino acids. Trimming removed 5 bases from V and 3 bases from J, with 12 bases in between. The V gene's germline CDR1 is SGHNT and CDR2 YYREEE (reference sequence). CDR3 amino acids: CASRATGNYEQYF. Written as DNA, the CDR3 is TGTGCCAGCAGAGCGACAGGAAACTACGAGCAGTACTTC.

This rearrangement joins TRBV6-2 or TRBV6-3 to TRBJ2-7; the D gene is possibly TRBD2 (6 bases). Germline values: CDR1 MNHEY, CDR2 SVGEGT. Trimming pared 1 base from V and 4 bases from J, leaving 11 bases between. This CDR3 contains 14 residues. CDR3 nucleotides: TGTGCCAGCAGTTACTTGACGGGAGCTTACGAGCAGTACTTC. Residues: CASSYLTGAYEQYF.

The chain's CDR3 is CATSEPPRTSGRFNEQFF. The DNA for the CDR3 is TGTGCCACCAGTGAGCCGCCTAGGACTAGCGGGAGGTTCAATGAGCAGTTCTTC. The J gene is TRBJ2-1, the V gene TRBV24-1, with TRBD2 identical over 14 bases. Trimming removed 4 bases from V and 6 bases from J; junction bases left unmatched: 10. The CDR3 is 18 amino acids. Looked up from germline, CDR1 is KGHDR and CDR2 is SFDVKD.

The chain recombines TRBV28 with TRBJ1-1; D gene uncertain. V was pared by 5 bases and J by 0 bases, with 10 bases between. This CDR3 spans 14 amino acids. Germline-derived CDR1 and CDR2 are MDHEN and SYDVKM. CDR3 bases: TGTGCCAGCAGTACCTACCCGGTGAACACTGAAGCTTTCTTT. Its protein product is CASSTYPVNTEAFF.

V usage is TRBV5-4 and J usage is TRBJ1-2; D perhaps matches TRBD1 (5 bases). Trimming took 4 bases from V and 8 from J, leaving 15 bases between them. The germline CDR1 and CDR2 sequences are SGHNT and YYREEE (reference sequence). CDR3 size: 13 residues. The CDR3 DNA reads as TGTGCCAGCAGCCCCGGCAGGGCTTGGGGCTACACCTTC. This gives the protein CASSPGRAWGYTF.

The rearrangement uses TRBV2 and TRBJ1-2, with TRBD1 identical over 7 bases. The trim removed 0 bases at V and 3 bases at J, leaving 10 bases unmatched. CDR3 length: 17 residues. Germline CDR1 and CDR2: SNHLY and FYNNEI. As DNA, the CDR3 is TGTGCCAGCAGTGAAGCGCTGGAGGGGGCGACAGACTATGGCTACACCTTC. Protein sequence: CASSEALEGATDYGYTF.

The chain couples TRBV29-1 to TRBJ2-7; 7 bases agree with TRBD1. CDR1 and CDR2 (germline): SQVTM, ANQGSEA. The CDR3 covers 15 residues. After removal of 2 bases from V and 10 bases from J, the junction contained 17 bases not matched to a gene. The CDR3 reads CSVELERGQMSEQYF. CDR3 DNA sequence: TGCAGCGTTGAACTCGAACGGGGACAGATGTCTGAACAGTACTTC.

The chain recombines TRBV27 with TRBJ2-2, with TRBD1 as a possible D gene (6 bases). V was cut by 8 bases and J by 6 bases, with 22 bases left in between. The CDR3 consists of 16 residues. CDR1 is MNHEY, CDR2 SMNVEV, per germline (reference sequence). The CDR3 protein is CASLTFQAGDAGELFF. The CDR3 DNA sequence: TGTGCCAGCCTCACGTTCCAGGCAGGGGATGCCGGGGAGCTGTTTTTT.

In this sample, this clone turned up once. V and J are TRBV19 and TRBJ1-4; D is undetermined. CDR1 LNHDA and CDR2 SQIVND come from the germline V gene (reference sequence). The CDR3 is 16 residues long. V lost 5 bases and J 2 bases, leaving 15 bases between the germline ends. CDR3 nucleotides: TGTGCCAGTAGTCCCTGGGCGGGTTCTACTAATGAAAAACTGTTTTTT. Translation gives CASSPWAGSTNEKLFF.

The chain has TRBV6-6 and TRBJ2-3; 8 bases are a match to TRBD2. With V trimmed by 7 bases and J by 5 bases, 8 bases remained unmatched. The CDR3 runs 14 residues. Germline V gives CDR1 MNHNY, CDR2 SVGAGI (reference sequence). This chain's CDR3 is CASKAAGAVDTQYF. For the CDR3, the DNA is TGTGCCAGCAAGGCAGCGGGAGCTGTAGATACGCAGTATTTT.

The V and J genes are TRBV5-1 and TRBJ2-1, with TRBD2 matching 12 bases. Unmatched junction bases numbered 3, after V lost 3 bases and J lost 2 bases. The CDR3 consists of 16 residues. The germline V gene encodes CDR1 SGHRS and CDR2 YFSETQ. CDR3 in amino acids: CASSSGLAGTYNEQFF. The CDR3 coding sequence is TGCGCCAGCAGCTCAGGACTAGCGGGGACCTACAATGAGCAGTTCTTC.

CDR3 sequence (DNA): TGCGCCAGCAGCCAAGTCTCCCCCTTTGGCAATCAGCCCCAGCATTTT. Translation: CASSQVSPFGNQPQHF. The chain has TRBV4-1 and TRBJ1-5; D remains unclear. The CDR3 is 16 amino acids. Germline V gene data show CDR1 as MGHRA and CDR2 as YSYEKL. V was cut by 1 base and J by 2 bases, with 12 bases left in between.

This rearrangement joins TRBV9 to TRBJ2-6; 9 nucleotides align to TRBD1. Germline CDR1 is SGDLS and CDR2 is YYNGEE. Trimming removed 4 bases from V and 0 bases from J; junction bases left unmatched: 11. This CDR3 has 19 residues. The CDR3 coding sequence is TGTGCCAGCAGCTCTAGAGGGGGACAGGGACACTCTGGGGCCAACGTCCTGACTTTC. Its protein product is CASSSRGGQGHSGANVLTF.

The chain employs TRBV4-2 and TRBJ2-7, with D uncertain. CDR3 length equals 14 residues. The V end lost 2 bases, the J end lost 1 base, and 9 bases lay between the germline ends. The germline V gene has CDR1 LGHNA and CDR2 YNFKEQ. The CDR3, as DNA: TGTGCCAGCAGCCAACGTCAGAAGTCCTACGAGCAGTACTTC. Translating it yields CASSQRQKSYEQYF.